This passage covers 22 T cell receptor beta chains from one sample sequenced in a study of Graves' ophthalmopathy and Graves' hyperthyroidism. As the template, RNA transcripts were used to amplify TCR beta CDR3 regions. RT-PCR with HTBI primers came first, then second-round multiplex PCR. TCRdb reprocessed the multiplex PCR reads via MiXCR and lists one record per CDR3 protein. There are 680,000 or so distinct CDR3 sequences in the sample; around a fifth occur only once, and around 6.9% lies in the top ten. Input material: peripheral blood. The origin of the receptors is a woman under 30 with stable Graves' hyperthyroidism. Some clones in this sample may be carry-over from other donors' samples.

This clonotype was seen more than once but under ten times. V usage is TRBV24-1 and J usage is TRBJ1-6; D call uncertain. The CDR3 contains 15 residues. Germline assignment: CDR1 KGHDR and CDR2 SFDVKD. Trimming shortened V by 7 bases and J by 0 bases, and 9 bases separated the two germline ends. CDR3 residues: CATSHPRSYNSPLHF. The CDR3 DNA follows: TGTGCCACCAGCCATCCGCGCTCCTATAATTCACCCCTCCACTTT.

Many counts were recorded for this clonotype. The CDR3 coding sequence is TGTGCCAGCAGTGAGGCATCGTCACCCCTCCACTTT. It encodes CASSEASSPLHF. The V gene is TRBV2, the J gene TRBJ1-6; D not resolved. CDR1 is SNHLY and CDR2 is FYNNEI in the germline V gene. The CDR3 sequence is 12 residues long. V shed 3 bases and J shed 10 bases, with 7 bases lying between them.

As for this clonotype: Mismatch with germline at one junction end may stem from a read error. The chain recombines TRBV19 with TRBJ1-2; possible D gene TRBD1, 5 bases. This CDR3 spans 16 amino acids. Germline V gives CDR1 LNHDA, CDR2 SQIVND (reference sequence). Here the CDR3 DNA reads TGTGCCAGTAGTATAGTAACACAGGAGGCCATCTATGGCTACTCCTTC. Its protein product is CASSIVTQEAIYGYSF.

Comments on this clonotype: The conserved phenylalanine or tryptophan is not found at the CDR3 terminus, so this likely reflects a read error. The J gene is TRBJ2-2, the V gene TRBV11-2; 12 bases fit TRBD2. Trimming took 5 bases from V and 5 from J; bases not matched to a gene: 6. Germline V lookup: CDR1 SGHAT, CDR2 FQNNGV. The CDR3 contains 16 residues. The CDR3, as DNA: TGTGCCAGCAGCAGGGCCCTAGCGGGGGGGACCGGGGAGCTGTTTCTT. Its translation is CASSRALAGGTGELFL.

This clonotype was picked up a small number of times. The CDR3 DNA sequence: TGTGCCAGCAGCTTGGGGGGCCTAGCCAAAAACATTCAGTACTTC. Amino acids: CASSLGGLAKNIQYF. The rearrangement joins TRBV11-2 to TRBJ2-4, with D tentatively TRBD1 or TRBD2 (6 bases each). The germline V and J ends were trimmed by 3 bases and 0 bases, with 9 bases remaining between them. The CDR3 is 15 residues long. Germline V gives CDR1 SGHAT, CDR2 FQNNGV. Full variable domain (outside the CDR3, taken from reference TRBV11-2 and TRBJ2-4): EAGVAQSPRYKIIEKRQSVAFWCNPISGHATLYWYQQILGQGPKLLIQFQNNGVVDDSQLPKDRFSAERLKGVDSTLKIQPAKLEDSAVYLCASSLGGLAKNIQYFGAGTRLSVL.

Many counts were recorded for this clonotype. The chain is built from TRBV20-1 and TRBJ1-6; a weak D match, TRBD1 (6 bases). The V end was cut by 6 bases, the J end by 4 bases, with 16 bases between. The CDR3 runs 15 residues. In germline, CDR1 is DFQATT, CDR2 SNEGSKA (reference sequence). CDR3 nucleotide sequence: TGCAGTGCCGTAGAAGGGGGGGATTATAATTCACCCCTCCACTTT. Translated, it gives CSAVEGGDYNSPLHF.

This clonotype was recorded a few times. This chain connects TRBV6-1 to TRBJ1-5; 7 bases fit TRBD1. The CDR3 has 15 amino acids. CDR1 MNHNS and CDR2 SASEGT come from the germline V gene. V lost 7 bases, J lost 3 bases, and 9 bases stayed unmatched. The CDR3 bases are TGTGCCAGCAAACCTCAGACAGGGTTCAATCAGCCCCAGCATTTT. It translates to CASKPQTGFNQPQHF.

The rearrangement joins TRBV6-1 to TRBJ1-5, with 7 nucleotides matching TRBD1. Trimming took 2 bases from V and 0 from J; bases not matched to a gene: 7. Germline lookup yields CDR1 MNHNS and CDR2 SASEGT. The CDR3 contains 17 residues. This CDR3 reads CASSERFSGGSNQPQHF. The CDR3 nucleotides are TGTGCCAGCAGTGAAAGGTTCTCAGGGGGTAGCAATCAGCCCCAGCATTTT.

This clonotype was seen ten or more times. The CDR3 nucleotides are TGTGCCAGCAGCTTTCCCGGGGGAGGCCAAGAGACCCAGTACTTC. Its translation: CASSFPGGGQETQYF. The chain recombines TRBV7-9 with TRBJ2-5, with D possibly matching TRBD2 (6 bases). This CDR3 region has 15 residues. The germline gives CDR1 SEHNR, CDR2 FQNEAQ (reference sequence). Trimming took off 3 bases at V and 1 base at J, with 12 bases between the two ends.

The chain links TRBV4-1 to TRBJ1-3; 7 bases are a match to TRBD1. CDR3 length equals 15 residues. CDR1 is MGHRA and CDR2 is YSYEKL in the germline V gene. The V and J ends lost 3 bases and 1 base, in that order; junction bases with no gene match: 3. This CDR3 reads CASSQNRGSGNTIYF. CDR3 DNA sequence: TGCGCCAGCAGCCAGAACAGGGGATCTGGAAACACCATATATTTT.

This clonotype has just a few counts. This sequence joins TRBV6-5 and TRBJ2-7, with a possible D match to TRBD1 (6 bases). Germline CDR1 MNHEY, CDR2 SVGAGI. The CDR3 consists of 16 residues. V lost 0 bases to trimming and J lost 4 bases, with 16 bases between them. CDR3 sequence reads: CASSYSQTGRRYEQYF. CDR3 DNA: TGTGCCAGCAGTTACTCTCAAACAGGGAGAAGGTACGAGCAGTACTTC.

This clonotype was seen more than once but under ten times. The rearrangement uses TRBV14 and TRBJ1-2, with TRBD1 identical over 8 bases. The V segment lost 0 bases and the J segment 2 bases; nucleotides outside the gene matches: 11. The CDR3 extends over 18 amino acids. Germline assignment: CDR1 SGHDN and CDR2 FVKESK. The CDR3 is CASSQDWAGGYENYGYTF. CDR3 coding DNA: TGTGCCAGCAGCCAAGATTGGGCAGGGGGCTACGAAAACTATGGCTACACCTTC.

The chain employs TRBV28 and TRBJ2-7; D ambiguous. The CDR3 is 14 amino acids. CDR1 is MDHEN, CDR2 SYDVKM, per germline. The V end was cut by 6 bases, the J end by 5 bases, with 17 bases between. CDR3 protein: CASRTARSVDEQYF. CDR3 sequence (DNA): TGTGCCAGCAGGACGGCTAGGTCTGTCGACGAGCAGTACTTC.

This clonotype was picked up many times. CDR3 protein: CASSTDRLLNTEAFF. The CDR3 DNA is TGTGCCAGCAGTACCGACAGGCTGCTGAACACTGAAGCTTTCTTT. This sequence joins TRBV6-5 and TRBJ1-1; tentative D call: TRBD1 (6 bases). This CDR3 spans 15 amino acids. Germline V lookup: CDR1 MNHEY, CDR2 SVGAGI. Between the trimmed V and J ends, which lost 5 bases and 0 bases, there was a span of 13 bases.

This clonotype appeared a single time. V and J are TRBV6-5 and TRBJ2-6, with no clear D. Per the germline V gene, CDR1 is MNHEY and CDR2 is SVGAGI. The CDR3 runs 16 residues. Trimming pared 0 bases from V and 0 bases from J, leaving 6 bases between. The CDR3 sequence: CASSYSQNSGANVLTF. CDR3 sequence (DNA): TGTGCCAGCAGTTACTCTCAGAACTCTGGGGCCAACGTCCTGACTTTC.

This clonotype occurred many times. CDR3 sequence: CASSSGSPLHF. Written as DNA, the CDR3 is TGTGCCAGCAGTTCTGGATCACCCCTCCACTTT. This chain joins TRBV12-3 or TRBV12-4 and TRBJ1-6; D is ambiguous. Trimming removed 4 bases at V and 10 bases at J, with 5 bases between. This CDR3 comprises 11 residues.

This clonotype came up many times. This chain uses TRBV7-9 with TRBJ2-7; D not resolved. Deletions cut 4 bases from V and 0 bases from J, with 7 bases between. Germline V gene lookup returns CDR1 SEHNR and CDR2 FQNEAQ (reference sequence). The CDR3 consists of 13 residues. The DNA of the CDR3 is TGTGCCAGCAGCTCTCGGACCTCCTACGAGCAGTACTTC. This gives the protein CASSSRTSYEQYF. The entire variable domain, with the rest obtained from reference TRBV7-9 and TRBJ2-7, is as follows: DTGVSQNPRHKITKRGQNVTFRCDPISEHNRLYWYRQTLGQGPEFLTYFQNEAQLEKSRLLSDRFSAERPKGSFSTLEIQRTEQGDSAMYLCASSSRTSYEQYFGPGTRLTVT.

This clonotype turned up a few times. The V and J genes are TRBV30 and TRBJ2-7, with unresolved D. The germline V gene has CDR1 GTSNPN and CDR2 SVGIG (reference sequence). The CDR3 contains 12 residues. Trimming stripped 2 bases from V and 6 bases from J, with 11 bases between. The CDR3 sequence: CAWSPLGIEQYF. As DNA, the CDR3 is TGTGCCTGGAGTCCCCTAGGGATCGAGCAGTACTTC.

The chain employs TRBV29-1 and TRBJ1-5, with a tentative D call TRBD1 (6 bases). CDR1 and CDR2 from the germline V gene are SQVTM and ANQGSEA. Trimming removed 5 bases at V and 3 bases at J, with 11 bases between. The CDR3 extends over 13 amino acids. The CDR3 DNA follows: TGCAGCGTTTCTACAGGGCCCAATCAGCCCCAGCATTTT. Residues: CSVSTGPNQPQHF.

This clonotype was found a few times. J is TRBJ1-5 and V is TRBV7-9, with 7 bases lining up with TRBD1. After removal of 5 bases from V and 6 bases from J, the junction contained 7 bases not matched to a gene. Germline loops: CDR1 SEHNR, CDR2 FQNEAQ (reference sequence). This CDR3 contains 14 residues. The CDR3 loop is CASSRQGVSQPQHF. The CDR3 DNA reads TGTGCCAGCAGCCGACAGGGAGTGAGTCAGCCCCAGCATTTT. The full variable domain, with the rest looked up from reference TRBV7-9 and TRBJ1-5, is DTGVSQNPRHKITKRGQNVTFRCDPISEHNRLYWYRQTLGQGPEFLTYFQNEAQLEKSRLLSDRFSAERPKGSFSTLEIQRTEQGDSAMYLCASSRQGVSQPQHFGDGTRLSIL.

Note on this clonotype: One base away lies a much larger clone, so this may be a sequencing read error. The chain employs TRBV6-2 or TRBV6-3 and TRBJ2-7; 11 nucleotides match TRBD2. Per germline, CDR1 MNHEY and CDR2 SVGEGT. The CDR3 spans 18 residues. CDR3 nucleotide sequence: TGTGCCAGCGGTTACTCCGTAGCGGGAGGGGGCGGAACCTACGAGCAGTACTTC. Translating gives CASGYSVAGGGGTYEQYF.

At least ten counts were recorded for this clonotype. CDR3 nucleotide sequence: TGTGCCAGCAGCCGGGACGGACCAACCGGGGAGCTGTTTTTT. This codes for CASSRDGPTGELFF. The chain couples TRBV28 to TRBJ2-2; D may correspond to TRBD1 or TRBD2 (5 bases each). The V gene lost 6 bases and the J gene lost 5 bases, with 13 bases spanning the gap. The CDR3 length is 14 residues. CDR1 and CDR2 (germline): MDHEN, SYDVKM.